A single sample gave rise to the 8 T cell receptor beta chains below, sequenced in a study of graft-versus-host responses after intestinal transplantation. The data were produced by immunoSEQ multiplex PCR, yet TCRdb's version contains in-frame clones alone and is incomplete. This table holds some 100,000 clones, less than 95% found once. These receptors' targets are unknown. The material sequenced was unstimulated CD8+ T cells sorted from spleen or lymph node cells, taken before transplant. The receptors were sampled from a human donor who was the organ donor for an intestinal transplant.

V usage is TRBV20-1 and J usage is TRBJ2-1; D is unclear. Trimming took 2 bases from V and 3 from J, leaving 2 bases between them. The V gene's germline CDR1 is DFQATT and CDR2 SNEGSKA (reference sequence). The CDR3 loop spans 11 amino acids. CDR3 in DNA: TGCAGTGCTAGACACTACAATGAGCAGTTCTTC. As protein: CSARHYNEQFF.

This clone was seen just once. This rearrangement joins TRBV7-8 to TRBJ2-3; D perhaps matches TRBD1 (5 bases). The CDR3 runs to 15 residues. The germline V gene encodes CDR1 SGHVS and CDR2 FQNEAQ. V dropped 2 bases and J dropped 2 bases, with 11 bases sitting between them. The CDR3 reads CASSLFGRATDTQYF. DNA of the CDR3: TGTGCCAGCAGCTTATTCGGCAGGGCCACAGATACGCAGTATTTT.

J is TRBJ1-2 and V is TRBV6-6; unclear D gene. This CDR3 contains 15 residues. V gave up 0 bases and J gave up 4 bases, with 12 bases separating them. The germline CDR1 and CDR2 sequences are MNHNY and SVGAGI (reference sequence). The CDR3 DNA follows: TGTGCCAGCAGTTACTCCCCCCGGTCCCTCTATGGCTACACCTTC. It codes for CASSYSPRSLYGYTF.

This sequence joins TRBV7-8 and TRBJ2-1, with unresolved D. CDR1 and CDR2 from the germline V gene are SGHVS and FQNEAQ. V lost 4 bases, J lost 6 bases, and 19 bases lay in between. The length of the CDR3 is 16 residues. Here the CDR3 reads CASSSHRSSLINEQFF. The CDR3 nucleotides are TGTGCCAGCAGCTCTCACCGGTCTTCCTTAATCAATGAGCAGTTCTTC.

The chain is built from TRBV6-1 and TRBJ1-1; TRBD1 might be the D (6 bases). The CDR3 totals 17 residues. Germline CDR1 reads MNHNS; CDR2 reads SASEGT. V was clipped by 2 bases and J by 5 bases, with 21 bases between them. CDR3: CASSETGLAGVGTEAFF. The CDR3 DNA sequence: TGTGCCAGCAGTGAAACGGGTCTGGCAGGGGTTGGGACTGAAGCTTTCTTT.

The chain recombines TRBV7-9 with TRBJ2-7; 7 positions agree with TRBD1. Germline trimming cut 5 bases from V and 9 bases from J; bases unmatched to any gene: 4. The CDR3 has 11 residues. Looked up from germline, CDR1 is SEHNR and CDR2 is FQNEAQ (reference sequence). CDR3 nucleotide sequence: TGTGCCAGCAGCCAGGGGGACCCGCAGTACTTC. It codes for CASSQGDPQYF.

This chain links TRBV10-3 with TRBJ2-3; 8 bases are shared with TRBD2. The CDR3 totals 18 residues. The trim removed 5 bases at V and 3 bases at J, leaving 16 bases unmatched. Germline V gives CDR1 ENHRY, CDR2 SYGVKD. This chain's CDR3 is CAISRPTGGPISTDTQYF. The CDR3 DNA sequence: TGTGCCATCAGTCGTCCCACGGGGGGGCCTATATCGACAGATACGCAGTATTTT.

In DNA, the CDR3 is TGTGCCAGCAGCCGCCGGAGGGCTTTTCCCTACGAGCAGTACTTC. Protein product: CASSRRRAFPYEQYF. The chain uses TRBV5-6 and TRBJ2-7; possibly TRBD2 for D (6 bases). V gave up 4 bases and J gave up 2 bases, with 16 bases separating them. CDR1 is SGHDT and CDR2 is YYEEEE in the germline V gene. This CDR3 has 15 amino acids.